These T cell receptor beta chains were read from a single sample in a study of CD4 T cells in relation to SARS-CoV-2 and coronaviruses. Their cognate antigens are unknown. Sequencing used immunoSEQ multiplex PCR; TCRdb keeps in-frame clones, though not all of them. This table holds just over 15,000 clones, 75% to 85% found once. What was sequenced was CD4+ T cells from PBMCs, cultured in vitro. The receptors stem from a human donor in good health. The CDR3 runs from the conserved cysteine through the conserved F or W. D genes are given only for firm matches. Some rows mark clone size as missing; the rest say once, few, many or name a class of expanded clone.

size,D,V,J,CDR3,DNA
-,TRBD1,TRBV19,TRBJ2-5,CASSIGQGVKTQYF,TGTGCCAGTAGTATAGGACAGGGTGTCAAGACCCAGTACTTC
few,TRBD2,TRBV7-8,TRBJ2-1,CASTEGGGRFYNEQFF,TGTGCCAGCACCGAGGGGGGCGGGAGGTTCTACAATGAGCAGTTCTTC
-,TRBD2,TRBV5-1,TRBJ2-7,CASSPTSGATYEQYF,TGCGCCAGCAGCCCGACTAGCGGGGCTACCTACGAGCAGTACTTC
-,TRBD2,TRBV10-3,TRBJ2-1,CAISDALSGSGMSSYNEQFF,TGTGCCATCAGTGACGCCCTGAGCGGGAGTGGAATGAGCTCCTACAATGAGCAGTTCTTC
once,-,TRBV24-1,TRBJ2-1,CATSGWDEQFF,TGTGCCACTTCAGGGTGGGATGAGCAGTTCTTC
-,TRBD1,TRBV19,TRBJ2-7,CASSSTGGAGEQYF,TGTGCCAGTAGTTCCACAGGGGGAGCGGGCGAGCAGTACTTC
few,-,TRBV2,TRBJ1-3,CASRAGYSGNTIYF,TGTGCCAGCCGTGCCGGTTACTCTGGAAACACCATATATTTT
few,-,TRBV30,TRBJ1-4,CAWSADRAGGEKLFF,TGTGCCTGGAGTGCAGATCGGGCGGGGGGGGAAAAACTGTTTTTT
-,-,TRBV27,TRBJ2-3,CASRGFTDTQYF,TGTGCCAGCAGGGGATTCACAGATACGCAGTATTTT
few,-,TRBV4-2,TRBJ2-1,CASSQRPETYNEQFF,TGTGCCAGCAGCCAAAGACCGGAGACCTACAATGAGCAGTTCTTC
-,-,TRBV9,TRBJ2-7,CASSLRGEGSYEQYF,TGTGCCAGCAGCCTAAGGGGGGAGGGCTCCTACGAGCAGTACTTC